This entry concerns a single T cell receptor (beta chain). Original handling: Estimation of nucleated cell counts was performed using reference gene primer amplification. The repertoire was sequenced with immunoSEQ multiplex PCR; TCRdb's copy has only in-frame clones and lacks some. V and J calls and clone size are given by that table; D and trimming were obtained from the DNA. Of more than 95,000 clones in the sample, around three quarters are singletons; the top ten hold 5% to 7.5%. These data are taken from a study of blood T cell repertoires in COVID-19. Study context: The United States, Italy and Spain supplied acute and convalescent COVID-19 samples. In each case, the material was cDNA or gDNA derived from T cells, B-cell-depleted T cells, or PBMCs.

This receptor was identified in a man in his 70s with acute or convalescent COVID-19. The sample comprised peripheral blood.

CDR3 amino acids: CASSPENRDTQYF. CDR3 DNA sequence: TGTGCCAGCAGCCCTGAAAATAGAGATACGCAGTATTTT. The genes are TRBV7-9 and TRBJ2-3, with D unclear. V was shortened by 5 bases and J by 5 bases, with 11 bases between the two germline ends. The CDR3 covers 13 residues. Germline assignment: CDR1 SEHNR and CDR2 FQNEAQ (reference sequence).